These 19 T cell receptor beta chains came from one sample sequenced in a study of T cell repertoires in cytomegalovirus infection. TCRdb reprocessed the reads with MiXCR, giving one entry per CDR3 protein. Among 650,000 to 850,000 distinct CDR3 sequences listed, 25% to 30% were seen once. Their recognized antigens are unknown. Material: cultured CD8+ T cells from PBMCs, obtained from culture after CMV antigen stimulation. These receptors all come from a human donor in good health (CMV status not recorded). Some clones in this sample may be carry-over from other donors' samples.

V is TRBV6-4 and J is TRBJ1-5; 8 nucleotides line up with TRBD1. The germline CDR1 and CDR2 sequences are MRHNA and SNTAGT. The CDR3 totals 13 residues. Unmatched junction bases numbered 6, after V lost 7 bases and J lost 7 bases. The CDR3 loop is CASIIPGGQPQHF. DNA for the CDR3: TGTGCCAGCATTATCCCAGGGGGCCAGCCCCAGCATTTT.

This clonotype was detected ten times or more. The CDR3: CASSPHDPSSYNEQFF. DNA for the CDR3: TGTGCCAGCAGCCCTCATGACCCCAGCTCCTACAATGAGCAGTTCTTC. The chain couples TRBV7-2 to TRBJ2-1; D is uncertain. CDR1 and CDR2 (germline): SGHTA, FQGNSA. Trimming removed 5 bases at V and 0 bases at J, with 14 bases between. The CDR3 runs 16 residues.

In regard to this clonotype: Germline is not matched at one junction end, which may reflect a read error. In DNA form, the CDR3 reads TGTGCCAGCAGCTTAGCCCCTGCAGGGCCGAACACTGTAGCTTTCTTT. Its translation is CASSLAPAGPNTVAFF. This rearrangement joins TRBV7-9 to TRBJ1-1; weak D call: TRBD1 (5 bases). The CDR3 length is 16 residues. Germline CDR1 SEHNR, CDR2 FQNEAQ (reference sequence). The full variable domain, in which reference TRBV7-9 and TRBJ1-1 provide the parts outside the CDR3, is DTGVSQNPRHKITKRGQNVTFRCDPISEHNRLYWYRQTLGQGPEFLTYFQNEAQLEKSRLLSDRFSAERPKGSFSTLEIQRTEQGDSAMYLCASSLAPAGPNTVAFFGQGTRLTVV.

The rearrangement joins TRBV10-1 to TRBJ2-1; TRBD2 matches 8 bases. Germline V gene sequence: CDR1 WNHNN, CDR2 SYGVQD (reference sequence). The CDR3 has 16 amino acids. V was clipped by 4 bases and J by 5 bases; unmatched bases: 10. The chain's CDR3 is CASSVSRGGKDNEQFF. The CDR3 DNA reads as TGCGCCAGCAGTGTGAGTCGCGGGGGGAAAGACAATGAGCAGTTCTTC.

The V and J genes are TRBV24-1 and TRBJ1-1; D gene uncertain. Germline CDR1 is KGHDR and CDR2 is SFDVKD. Trimming stripped 7 bases from V and 1 base from J, with 12 bases between. This CDR3 region has 14 residues. The CDR3 loop is CATRGRSENTEAFF. In nucleotides, the CDR3 is TGTGCCACCAGGGGCAGGTCAGAGAACACTGAAGCTTTCTTT.

This clonotype was counted between two and nine times. The rearrangement joins TRBV12-5 to TRBJ2-7; 7 nucleotides align to TRBD1. CDR1 LGHNT and CDR2 FRNRAP come from the germline V gene. This CDR3 contains 13 residues. V gave up 3 bases and J gave up 6 bases; unmatched junction bases: 5. The CDR3 sequence: CASGFRGNTEQYF. Written as DNA, the CDR3 is TGTGCTAGTGGTTTCAGGGGGAATACCGAGCAGTACTTC.

This clonotype appeared a few times. This rearrangement joins TRBV6-1 to TRBJ2-3, with unresolved D. The V end lost 8 bases, the J end lost 0 bases, and 12 bases lay between the germline ends. The V gene's germline CDR1 is MNHNS and CDR2 SASEGT. The CDR3 runs 14 residues. The CDR3 region has the DNA TGTGCCAGCGGTTTCCAGCTGAGCACAGATACGCAGTATTTT. Its translation: CASGFQLSTDTQYF.

This clonotype appeared a single time. Germline and junction disagree at one end, which may indicate a read error. V is TRBV7-4 and J is TRBJ2-7; no reliable D call. Germline CDR1 and CDR2: SGHVT and SQSDAQ. The CDR3 runs to 12 residues. The CDR3 DNA is TGTGCCAGCAGCTTAGAGATCTACGTGCAGTACTTC. This gives the protein CASSLEIYVQYF. Based on the CDR3 plus reference TRBV7-4 and TRBJ2-7, the full variable domain is GAGVSQSPRYKVAKRGRDVALRCDSISGHVTLYWYRQTLGQGSEVLTYSQSDAQRDKSGRPSGRFSAERPERSVSTLKIQRTEQGDSAVYLCASSLEIYVQYFGPGTRLTVT.

This clonotype was observed a few times. This chain links TRBV7-6 with TRBJ1-2; 12 positions agree with TRBD1. Trimming at V came to 1 base and at J to 0 bases, leaving 15 bases not matched to a gene. From germline, CDR1 is SGHVS and CDR2 FNYEAQ. This CDR3 has 21 residues. This CDR3 reads CASSLEGPGTGGFTSNYGYTF. The CDR3 DNA reads TGTGCCAGCAGCTTAGAAGGTCCCGGGACAGGGGGCTTCACCTCTAACTATGGCTACACCTTC. Complete variable domain (other parts from reference TRBV7-6 and TRBJ1-2): GAGVSQSPRYKVTKRGQDVALRCDPISGHVSLYWYRQALGQGPEFLTYFNYEAQQDKSGLPNDRFSAERPEGSISTLTIQRTEQRDSAMYRCASSLEGPGTGGFTSNYGYTFGSGTRLTVV.

This clonotype has a handful of counts. The gene calls are TRBV28 and TRBJ1-5; 8 bases line up with TRBD1. The V and J ends lost 8 bases and 5 bases, in that order; junction bases with no gene match: 5. The V gene's germline CDR1 is MDHEN and CDR2 SYDVKM. The CDR3 length is 13 residues. The CDR3 is CASQRDRYQPQHF. The CDR3 region has the DNA TGTGCCAGCCAGCGGGACAGGTATCAGCCCCAGCATTTT.

The rearrangement links TRBV19 to TRBJ1-2, with D unclear. The CDR3 runs 15 residues. Trimming pared 4 bases from V and 6 bases from J, leaving 18 bases between. Germline-derived CDR1 and CDR2 are LNHDA and SQIVND (reference sequence). CDR3 sequence: CASSTTGFPGNGYTF. The CDR3 DNA reads as TGTGCCAGTAGTACTACGGGATTCCCGGGGAATGGCTACACCTTC.

This clonotype was observed a few times. V usage is TRBV7-8 and J usage is TRBJ1-1, with 8 positions matching TRBD1. Germline values: CDR1 SGHVS, CDR2 FQNEAQ. Trimming cost V 4 bases and J 3 bases; bases outside gene matches: 4. The CDR3 is 14 residues long. The CDR3 DNA sequence: TGTGCCAGCAGCTCCGGACAGGGCCACACTGAAGCTTTCTTT. This codes for CASSSGQGHTEAFF.

The chain links TRBV20-1 to TRBJ1-3, with D unclear. V lost 3 bases, J lost 0 bases, and 12 bases lay in between. This CDR3 is built from 15 residues. Per germline, CDR1 DFQATT and CDR2 SNEGSKA (reference sequence). CDR3: CSASIRASSGNTIYF. In nucleotides, the CDR3 is TGCAGTGCTAGCATACGGGCGAGCTCTGGAAACACCATATATTTT.

This clonotype was counted many times. The CDR3 here is CASSSAGGGTGELFF. DNA for the CDR3: TGTGCCAGCAGCTCAGCGGGGGGTGGCACCGGGGAGCTGTTTTTT. This chain uses TRBV5-4 with TRBJ2-2, with TRBD2 identical over 9 bases. CDR1 is SGHNT, CDR2 YYREEE, per germline (reference sequence). The ends lost 3 bases at V and 4 bases at J; junction bases unmatched: 4. There are 15 residues in the CDR3.

This clonotype appeared a few times. The chain carries TRBV5-6 and TRBJ1-2; TRBD1 matches at 8 bases. Unmatched junction bases numbered 15, after V lost 3 bases and J lost 5 bases. The length of the CDR3 is 17 residues. Germline values: CDR1 SGHDT, CDR2 YYEEEE. DNA of the CDR3: TGTGCCAGCAGCTCCGTGCTGACAGGGGATTCTGGATATGGCTACACCTTC. This encodes CASSSVLTGDSGYGYTF.

The V gene is TRBV19, the J gene TRBJ2-3; 10 nucleotides align to TRBD2. Trimming removed 5 bases from V and 9 bases from J; junction bases left unmatched: 8. This CDR3 is 14 amino acids long. Germline assignment: CDR1 LNHDA and CDR2 SQIVND (reference sequence). CDR3 coding DNA: TGTGCCAGTAGTCCGGGACTAGCGAGTATAACGCAGTATTTT. Translating it yields CASSPGLASITQYF. Using reference TRBV19 and TRBJ2-3 for the parts outside the CDR3, the full variable domain is DGGITQSPKYLFRKEGQNVTLSCEQNLNHDAMYWYRQDPGQGLRLIYYSQIVNDFQKGDIAEGYSVSREKKESFPLTVTSAQKNPTAFYLCASSPGLASITQYFGPGTRLTVL.

This clonotype was counted once. The CDR3 DNA reads as TGTGCCAGCAGTCGACTAGCGGGGGGTAACAATGAGCAGTTCTTC. The encoded protein is CASSRLAGGNNEQFF. The genes are TRBV6-8 and TRBJ2-1, with TRBD2 matching 13 bases. V was pared by 5 bases and J by 5 bases, with 3 bases of the junction left unmatched. The CDR3 contains 15 residues. Germline assignment: CDR1 MNHGY and CDR2 SAAAGT.

This clonotype appeared a few times. This chain connects TRBV24-1 to TRBJ2-1, with D possibly being TRBD1 (5 bases). V shed 5 bases and J shed 8 bases, with 27 bases lying between them. The CDR3 contains 18 residues. CDR1 and CDR2 (germline): KGHDR, SFDVKD. CDR3 bases: TGTGCCACCAGTGCTACTATTGCGGACACCGAGGCGTTTCATGAGCAGTTCTTC. This codes for CATSATIADTEAFHEQFF.

This clonotype was counted many times. V is TRBV20-1 and J is TRBJ2-1; 15 positions match TRBD2. In germline, CDR1 is DFQATT, CDR2 SNEGSKA (reference sequence). The CDR3 runs to 16 residues. The V segment lost 5 bases and the J segment 2 bases; nucleotides outside the gene matches: 4. The CDR3 DNA follows: TGCAGTGCTCCCGGACTAGCGGGGGGGGCCTACAATGAGCAGTTCTTC. It yields the protein CSAPGLAGGAYNEQFF.